These T cell receptor beta chains were read from a single sample in a study of T cell responses to AZD1222 COVID-19 vaccine. Data came from immunoSEQ multiplex PCR; TCRdb stores just in-frame clones and leaves some out. This table has 110,000 or so clones, approximately 83% appearing once. The sample here was peripheral blood, taken on day 0 of AZD1222 vaccination. The source of these receptors is an adult in good health. CDR3s include the opening cysteine and the closing phenylalanine or tryptophan. The order of the fields is D gene, clone size, V gene, J gene, CDR3 protein, CDR3 DNA. The D gene is left open where the match is weak. Clone size is shown for a subset of rows, as once, few, many or a class of expanded clone.

d_gene: .
abundance: .
v_gene: TRBV30
j_gene: TRBJ2-7
CDR3aa: CAWRGGIPSNSYEQYF
CDR3nt: TGTGCCTGGCGAGGGGGGATTCCGTCCAACTCCTACGAGCAGTACTTC

d_gene: TRBD2
abundance: .
v_gene: TRBV19
j_gene: TRBJ2-7
CDR3aa: CASRLAGGTYEQYF
CDR3nt: TGTGCCAGTCGACTAGCGGGAGGGACCTACGAGCAGTACTTC

d_gene: .
abundance: .
v_gene: TRBV2
j_gene: TRBJ1-6
CDR3aa: CASIMAVSTNNSPLHF
CDR3nt: TGTGCCAGCATCATGGCGGTGAGCACAAATAATTCACCCCTCCACTTT

d_gene: .
abundance: .
v_gene: TRBV5-1
j_gene: TRBJ1-3
CDR3aa: CASSRQGQHSGNTIYF
CDR3nt: TGCGCCAGCAGCCGGCAGGGACAACACTCTGGAAACACCATATATTTT

d_gene: .
abundance: .
v_gene: TRBV2
j_gene: TRBJ2-7
CDR3aa: CASSSSYEQYF
CDR3nt: TGTGCCAGCAGTAGCTCCTACGAGCAGTACTTC

d_gene: .
abundance: once
v_gene: TRBV14
j_gene: TRBJ1-1
CDR3aa: CASSQERGGNTEAFF
CDR3nt: TGTGCCAGCAGCCAAGAGAGAGGGGGAAACACTGAAGCTTTCTTT

d_gene: .
abundance: .
v_gene: TRBV19
j_gene: TRBJ1-1
CDR3aa: CASKFRENMNTEAFF
CDR3nt: TGTGCCAGTAAGTTCCGGGAAAACATGAACACTGAAGCTTTCTTT

d_gene: TRBD2
abundance: .
v_gene: TRBV3-1/TRBV3-2
j_gene: TRBJ2-2
CDR3aa: CASSQGTRGASGELFF
CDR3nt: TGTGCCAGCAGCCAAGGGACTAGAGGAGCGTCCGGGGAGCTGTTTTTT

d_gene: .
abundance: once
v_gene: TRBV7-2
j_gene: TRBJ2-7
CDR3aa: CASSLDLGGAYEQYF
CDR3nt: TGTGCCAGCAGCCTAGACCTGGGGGGGGCTTACGAGCAGTACTTC

d_gene: TRBD2
abundance: .
v_gene: TRBV3-1/TRBV3-2
j_gene: TRBJ2-6
CDR3aa: CASSQDSGRAVVLTF
CDR3nt: TGTGCCAGCAGCCAAGATTCGGGGAGGGCGGTCGTCCTGACTTTC

d_gene: .
abundance: .
v_gene: TRBV3-1/TRBV3-2
j_gene: TRBJ2-7
CDR3aa: CASSQVSGEVYEQYF
CDR3nt: TGTGCCAGCAGCCAAGTATCAGGGGAGGTTTACGAGCAGTACTTC

d_gene: TRBD2
abundance: once
v_gene: TRBV11-3
j_gene: TRBJ2-3
CDR3aa: CASSELAASSTDTQYF
CDR3nt: TGTGCCAGCAGCGAGCTAGCGGCAAGTAGCACAGATACGCAGTATTTT

d_gene: TRBD1
abundance: .
v_gene: TRBV6-6
j_gene: TRBJ1-2
CDR3aa: CASSSQGGYGYTF
CDR3nt: TGTGCCAGCAGTTCACAGGGGGGCTATGGCTACACCTTC

d_gene: .
abundance: .
v_gene: TRBV12-3/TRBV12-4
j_gene: TRBJ1-1
CDR3aa: CASSQGPFAEAFF
CDR3nt: TGTGCCAGCAGTCAGGGGCCCTTCGCTGAAGCTTTCTTT

d_gene: TRBD1
abundance: .
v_gene: TRBV6-5
j_gene: TRBJ1-1
CDR3aa: CASNLMDREAFF
CDR3nt: TGTGCCAGCAATTTGATGGACAGGGAAGCTTTCTTT

d_gene: .
abundance: .
v_gene: TRBV5-1
j_gene: TRBJ2-7
CDR3aa: CASSLPSSYEQYF
CDR3nt: TGCGCCAGCAGCTTGCCCAGCTCCTACGAGCAGTACTTC

d_gene: .
abundance: .
v_gene: TRBV27
j_gene: TRBJ2-3
CDR3aa: CASMGGLTDTQYF
CDR3nt: TGTGCCAGCATGGGGGGGCTTACAGATACGCAGTATTTT

d_gene: TRBD2
abundance: .
v_gene: TRBV9
j_gene: TRBJ2-7
CDR3aa: CASSAGLAGESEQYF
CDR3nt: TGTGCCAGCAGCGCGGGGCTAGCGGGAGAAAGTGAGCAGTACTTC

d_gene: .
abundance: .
v_gene: TRBV5-1
j_gene: TRBJ2-1
CDR3aa: CASSLEVASYNEQFF
CDR3nt: TGCGCCAGCAGCTTGGAGGTAGCCTCCTACAATGAGCAGTTCTTC

d_gene: .
abundance: .
v_gene: TRBV28
j_gene: TRBJ2-5
CDR3aa: CASSSKIRDPRETQYF
CDR3nt: TGTGCCAGCAGTTCTAAGATACGGGACCCCCGAGAGACCCAGTACTTC

d_gene: .
abundance: few
v_gene: TRBV23-1
j_gene: TRBJ1-1
CDR3aa: CASSQSARRTEAFF
CDR3nt: TGCGCCAGCAGTCAATCTGCCCGGCGGACTGAAGCTTTCTTT

d_gene: TRBD1
abundance: .
v_gene: TRBV30
j_gene: TRBJ1-2
CDR3aa: CAWSGQGNYGYTF
CDR3nt: TGTGCCTGGAGTGGACAGGGAAACTATGGCTACACCTTC

d_gene: TRBD2
abundance: .
v_gene: TRBV11-2
j_gene: TRBJ2-7
CDR3aa: CASSDGASGRYEQYF
CDR3nt: TGTGCCAGCAGCGATGGGGCTAGCGGGAGGTACGAGCAGTACTTC

d_gene: TRBD1
abundance: .
v_gene: TRBV7-9
j_gene: TRBJ1-5
CDR3aa: CASEAGGSGGGNQPQHF
CDR3nt: TGTGCCAGCGAGGCAGGGGGCTCCGGGGGTGGCAATCAGCCCCAGCATTTT

d_gene: TRBD1
abundance: few
v_gene: TRBV6-2/TRBV6-3
j_gene: TRBJ1-2
CDR3aa: CASSEEGARYGYTF
CDR3nt: TGTGCCAGCAGCGAGGAGGGGGCGCGGTATGGCTACACCTTC

d_gene: .
abundance: few
v_gene: TRBV14
j_gene: TRBJ2-1
CDR3aa: CASSPLGRGSYNEQFF
CDR3nt: TGTGCCAGCAGCCCCCTCGGGCGCGGATCGTACAATGAGCAGTTCTTC

d_gene: .
abundance: .
v_gene: TRBV4-1
j_gene: TRBJ2-1
CDR3aa: CASSQPARDEQFF
CDR3nt: TGCGCCAGCAGCCAACCTGCTCGGGATGAGCAGTTCTTC

d_gene: .
abundance: .
v_gene: TRBV15
j_gene: TRBJ1-1
CDR3aa: CATSRPGGGEPEAFF
CDR3nt: TGTGCCACCAGCAGGCCCGGGGGTGGGGAACCTGAAGCTTTCTTT

d_gene: .
abundance: once
v_gene: TRBV29-1
j_gene: TRBJ1-1
CDR3aa: CSVVPGTPERGAFF
CDR3nt: TGCAGCGTTGTTCCCGGGACTCCCGAAAGAGGAGCTTTCTTT

d_gene: TRBD1
abundance: .
v_gene: TRBV27
j_gene: TRBJ1-1
CDR3aa: CASSLSNRGYTEAFF
CDR3nt: TGTGCCAGCAGTTTATCGAACAGGGGGTACACTGAAGCTTTCTTT

d_gene: .
abundance: .
v_gene: TRBV6-4
j_gene: TRBJ1-6
CDR3aa: CASSDQGLTDSPLHF
CDR3nt: TGTGCCAGCAGTGACCAGGGTCTAACGGATTCACCCCTCCACTTT

d_gene: TRBD1
abundance: once
v_gene: TRBV3-1/TRBV3-2
j_gene: TRBJ1-1
CDR3aa: CASSPRDRGMRAFF
CDR3nt: TGTGCCAGCAGCCCTCGGGACAGGGGGATGAGAGCTTTCTTT

d_gene: .
abundance: .
v_gene: TRBV11-2
j_gene: TRBJ2-1
CDR3aa: CASSLISSLYNEQFF
CDR3nt: TGTGCCAGCAGCTTAATCAGTAGCCTATACAATGAGCAGTTCTTC

d_gene: .
abundance: .
v_gene: TRBV27
j_gene: TRBJ1-2
CDR3aa: CASSFAPGNVGYTF
CDR3nt: TGTGCCAGCAGTTTTGCGCCAGGGAATGTCGGCTACACCTTC

d_gene: TRBD1
abundance: .
v_gene: TRBV24-1
j_gene: TRBJ2-1
CDR3aa: CATSKDRASYNEQFF
CDR3nt: TGTGCCACCAGTAAGGACAGGGCCTCCTACAATGAGCAGTTCTTC

d_gene: .
abundance: .
v_gene: TRBV5-8
j_gene: TRBJ2-3
CDR3aa: CASSLNTDTQYF
CDR3nt: TGTGCCAGCAGCTTGAACACAGATACGCAGTATTTT

d_gene: .
abundance: .
v_gene: TRBV7-9
j_gene: TRBJ1-2
CDR3aa: CASSLGEERGYTF
CDR3nt: TGTGCCAGCAGCTTAGGAGAGGAACGGGGCTACACCTTC

d_gene: .
abundance: .
v_gene: TRBV6-5
j_gene: TRBJ2-7
CDR3aa: CASIPADEQYF
CDR3nt: TGTGCCAGCATCCCAGCAGACGAGCAGTACTTC

d_gene: TRBD1
abundance: .
v_gene: TRBV9
j_gene: TRBJ2-7
CDR3aa: CASSVGGQGASYEQYF
CDR3nt: TGTGCCAGCAGCGTAGGGGGACAGGGGGCCTCCTACGAGCAGTACTTC

d_gene: .
abundance: .
v_gene: TRBV4-1
j_gene: TRBJ1-1
CDR3aa: CASSQGSGQRNTEAFF
CDR3nt: TGCGCCAGCAGCCAAGGATCAGGACAGAGGAACACTGAAGCTTTCTTT

d_gene: .
abundance: .
v_gene: TRBV27
j_gene: TRBJ2-7
CDR3aa: CASSSPTQGGYEQYF
CDR3nt: TGTGCCAGCAGCTCACCTACTCAGGGTGGGTACGAGCAGTACTTC

d_gene: .
abundance: once
v_gene: TRBV2
j_gene: TRBJ2-2
CDR3aa: CASSEWGTLNTGELFF
CDR3nt: TGTGCCAGCAGTGAATGGGGGACACTAAACACCGGGGAGCTGTTTTTT

d_gene: .
abundance: .
v_gene: TRBV19
j_gene: TRBJ2-1
CDR3aa: CASKPAVRLNEQFF
CDR3nt: TGTGCCAGTAAGCCAGCGGTGCGTCTCAATGAGCAGTTCTTC

d_gene: .
abundance: .
v_gene: TRBV2
j_gene: TRBJ1-1
CDR3aa: CASIMTGGEVNTEAFF
CDR3nt: TGTGCCAGCATTATGACAGGCGGGGAAGTCAACACTGAAGCTTTCTTT

d_gene: .
abundance: .
v_gene: TRBV19
j_gene: TRBJ2-2
CDR3aa: CASSTNRAPGELFF
CDR3nt: TGTGCCAGTAGTACCAACAGGGCTCCCGGGGAGCTGTTTTTT

d_gene: .
abundance: .
v_gene: TRBV7-9
j_gene: TRBJ2-5
CDR3aa: CASSKVNRGGETQYF
CDR3nt: TGTGCCAGCAGCAAAGTAAACAGGGGAGGTGAGACCCAGTACTTC

d_gene: TRBD1
abundance: .
v_gene: TRBV19
j_gene: TRBJ1-6
CDR3aa: CASTSTGGFSPLHF
CDR3nt: TGTGCCAGTACCTCGACAGGGGGCTTTTCACCCCTCCACTTT

d_gene: .
abundance: .
v_gene: TRBV9
j_gene: TRBJ2-3
CDR3aa: CASSGSSPPTDTQYF
CDR3nt: TGTGCCAGCAGCGGATCATCCCCCCCCACAGATACGCAGTATTTT

d_gene: TRBD1
abundance: .
v_gene: TRBV6-5
j_gene: TRBJ1-1
CDR3aa: CASTLTGHEAFF
CDR3nt: TGTGCCAGCACCTTGACAGGGCACGAAGCTTTCTTT

d_gene: TRBD2
abundance: .
v_gene: TRBV11-2
j_gene: TRBJ2-5
CDR3aa: CASSFDRISGRSWETQYF
CDR3nt: TGTGCCAGCAGCTTCGACCGGATTAGCGGGAGGTCGTGGGAGACCCAGTACTTC

d_gene: .
abundance: .
v_gene: TRBV9
j_gene: TRBJ2-7
CDR3aa: CASSVDQGREQYF
CDR3nt: TGTGCCAGCAGCGTAGATCAGGGACGCGAGCAGTACTTC

d_gene: .
abundance: .
v_gene: TRBV28
j_gene: TRBJ1-1
CDR3aa: CASSLFGLSGRRVTEAFF
CDR3nt: TGTGCCAGCAGTTTATTTGGCCTCTCGGGTCGGCGGGTCACTGAAGCTTTCTTT

d_gene: TRBD2
abundance: .
v_gene: TRBV19
j_gene: TRBJ2-2
CDR3aa: CASSIGPGRGAGELFF
CDR3nt: TGTGCCAGTAGTATTGGCCCGGGGAGGGGTGCCGGGGAGCTGTTTTTT

d_gene: .
abundance: once
v_gene: TRBV30
j_gene: TRBJ1-1
CDR3aa: CAWSVSFEAFF
CDR3nt: TGTGCCTGGAGTGTATCTTTTGAAGCTTTCTTT

d_gene: .
abundance: .
v_gene: TRBV30
j_gene: TRBJ1-2
CDR3aa: CARGDYGYTF
CDR3nt: TGTGCCAGGGGCGACTATGGCTACACCTTC

d_gene: .
abundance: .
v_gene: TRBV5-1
j_gene: TRBJ1-6
CDR3aa: CASSLAVGGHSPLHF
CDR3nt: TGCGCCAGCAGCTTGGCCGTCGGGGGTCATTCACCCCTCCACTTT

d_gene: .
abundance: .
v_gene: TRBV19
j_gene: TRBJ2-1
CDR3aa: CASSPPLGGQFF
CDR3nt: TGTGCCAGTAGTCCGCCCTTGGGAGGGCAGTTCTTC

d_gene: .
abundance: .
v_gene: TRBV11-3
j_gene: TRBJ1-1
CDR3aa: CASIPDGRRNTEAFF
CDR3nt: TGTGCCAGCATCCCTGATGGGCGGCGGAACACTGAAGCTTTCTTT

d_gene: .
abundance: .
v_gene: TRBV7-6
j_gene: TRBJ2-6
CDR3aa: CASSLEAVVTVLTF
CDR3nt: TGTGCCAGCAGCTTAGAAGCGGTTGTCACCGTCCTGACTTTC